These 19 T cell receptor beta chains originate from one sample sequenced in a study of T cell changes during pregnancy in multiple sclerosis. The repertoire was sequenced with immunoSEQ multiplex PCR; TCRdb's copy has only in-frame clones and lacks some. The sample lists 95,000 to 110,000 clones, around 93% occurring once. The sample was peripheral blood, taken in the third trimester of pregnancy. Receptors were obtained from a female donor in good health, enrolled as a control in a pregnancy study.

The chain is built from TRBV30 and TRBJ2-7, with 8 bases that match TRBD1. The V segment lost 1 base and the J segment 2 bases; nucleotides outside the gene matches: 4. The germline V gene has CDR1 GTSNPN and CDR2 SVGIG (reference sequence). The CDR3 contains 14 residues. CDR3 sequence: CAWSAGGFPYEQYF. The CDR3 DNA is TGTGCCTGGAGTGCAGGGGGCTTCCCCTACGAGCAGTACTTC.

This rearrangement joins TRBV7-9 to TRBJ2-1; perhaps TRBD2 as D (7 bases). This CDR3 region has 14 residues. The germline gives CDR1 SEHNR, CDR2 FQNEAQ (reference sequence). V was clipped by 2 bases and J by 10 bases, with 15 bases between them. The CDR3: CASSLSTGREEQFF. CDR3 nucleotides: TGTGCCAGCAGCTTATCTACAGGGAGGGAAGAGCAGTTCTTC.

The chain uses TRBV7-3 and TRBJ2-1; 10 nucleotides match TRBD1. Trimming at V came to 5 bases and at J to 4 bases, leaving 5 bases not matched to a gene. Germline lookup yields CDR1 SGHTA and CDR2 FQGTGA. The CDR3 runs to 15 residues. This CDR3 is CASSLGGQGYNEQFF. The CDR3 bases are TGTGCCAGCAGCCTAGGGGGACAGGGGTACAATGAGCAGTTCTTC.

The chain recombines TRBV6-1 with TRBJ2-7; D gene ambiguous. The CDR3 totals 12 residues. Germline-derived CDR1 and CDR2 are MNHNS and SASEGT. Trimming took 7 bases from V and 1 from J, leaving 8 bases between them. The CDR3 reads CASTDLSYEQYF. In DNA, the CDR3 is TGTGCCAGCACTGACTTGTCCTACGAGCAGTACTTC.

The genes are TRBV30 and TRBJ2-1, with a weak D call TRBD1 (5 bases). CDR1 GTSNPN and CDR2 SVGIG come from the germline V gene (reference sequence). There are 12 residues in the CDR3. Trimming left V 5 bases short and J 4 bases short, with 9 bases between. CDR3 protein: CAWARQYNEQFF. For the CDR3, the DNA is TGTGCCTGGGCTAGACAGTACAATGAGCAGTTCTTC.

The sample holds one count of this clone. V usage is TRBV11-2 and J usage is TRBJ2-7; tentatively, D is TRBD1 (6 bases). This CDR3 has 14 amino acids. V lost 2 bases and J 9 bases, leaving 17 bases between the germline ends. Germline CDR1 is SGHAT and CDR2 is FQNNGV. The CDR3 protein is CASSLRFDRWRQYF. In DNA, the CDR3 is TGTGCCAGCAGCTTAAGGTTCGACAGGTGGAGGCAGTACTTC. The full variable domain, in which reference TRBV11-2 and TRBJ2-7 provide the parts outside the CDR3, is EAGVAQSPRYKIIEKRQSVAFWCNPISGHATLYWYQQILGQGPKLLIQFQNNGVVDDSQLPKDRFSAERLKGVDSTLKIQPAKLEDSAVYLCASSLRFDRWRQYFGPGTRLTVT.

The gene calls are TRBV11-1 and TRBJ2-5; 7 bases are a match to TRBD2. Germline V lookup: CDR1 SGHAT, CDR2 FQDESV (reference sequence). Losses at the gene ends were 6 bases for V and 4 bases for J; bases not matched to a gene: 8. The CDR3 is 14 residues long. In nucleotides, the CDR3 is TGTGCCAGCAGTCGGGGGGAGAAGGGAGAGACCCAGTACTTC. Translation gives CASSRGEKGETQYF. The variable domain in full, with the rest retrieved from reference TRBV11-1 and TRBJ2-5, is EAEVAQSPRYKITEKSQAVAFWCDPISGHATLYWYRQILGQGPELLVQFQDESVVDDSQLPKDRFSAERLKGVDSTLKIQPAELGDSAMYLCASSRGEKGETQYFGPGTRLLVL.

This clone was observed a handful of times. The V gene is TRBV19, the J gene TRBJ1-2; 8 bases are a match to TRBD1. The CDR3 runs to 17 residues. From germline, CDR1 is LNHDA and CDR2 SQIVND (reference sequence). V gave up 3 bases and J gave up 6 bases; unmatched junction bases: 15. Here the CDR3 DNA reads TGTGCCAGTAGTATTTCATCGGGATTTACGGACAGGGATGGCTACACCTTC. Translated: CASSISSGFTDRDGYTF.

This chain connects TRBV11-2 to TRBJ1-2; D is possibly TRBD1 (6 bases). The ends were cut back, 5 bases at V and 4 bases at J, with 20 bases in the middle. Germline V gene lookup returns CDR1 SGHAT and CDR2 FQNNGV. The CDR3 runs to 16 residues. DNA of the CDR3: TGTGCCAGCAGCGACCGATTATTGGGGGCGCTCTATGGCTACACCTTC. Residues: CASSDRLLGALYGYTF.

V is TRBV4-3 and J is TRBJ1-1, with a tentative D call TRBD1 (6 bases). The V end was cut by 3 bases, the J end by 6 bases, with 20 bases between. From germline, CDR1 is LGHNA and CDR2 YSLEER. This CDR3 comprises 16 residues. The CDR3 DNA is TGCGCCAGCAGCCAGCATATACAGGGCTGGGGATCTGAAGCTTTCTTT. This gives the protein CASSQHIQGWGSEAFF.

The J gene is TRBJ1-5, the V gene TRBV15; the D gene is possibly TRBD1 (5 bases). The germline gives CDR1 LNHNV, CDR2 YYDKDF (reference sequence). The CDR3 sequence is 14 residues long. Between the trimmed V and J ends, which lost 0 bases and 7 bases, there was a span of 10 bases. CDR3 loop: CATSRDSGEQPQHF. In nucleotides, the CDR3 is TGTGCCACCAGCAGAGATTCGGGGGAGCAGCCCCAGCATTTT.

The CDR3 region is CASSLSGGAFGNTIYF. CDR3 nucleotides: TGTGCCAGCAGTTTATCTGGAGGGGCGTTCGGAAACACCATATATTTT. The rearrangement joins TRBV27 to TRBJ1-3, with D perhaps matching TRBD1 (5 bases). Looked up from germline, CDR1 is MNHEY and CDR2 is SMNVEV (reference sequence). The CDR3 sequence is 16 residues long. V was pared by 0 bases and J by 4 bases, with 13 bases between.

The rearrangement links TRBV7-2 to TRBJ2-4, with D perhaps TRBD2 (5 bases). The V end lost 4 bases, the J end lost 3 bases, and 19 bases lay between the germline ends. Germline V gene data show CDR1 as SGHTA and CDR2 as FQGNSA. The CDR3 runs to 17 residues. CDR3 protein: CASSSMRRGEDKNIQYF. The CDR3, as DNA: TGTGCCAGCAGCTCCATGAGACGGGGAGAGGACAAAAACATTCAGTACTTC.

Of note for this clone: The identical CDR3 is also encoded by other nucleotide sequences in the sample. This chain links TRBV7-3 with TRBJ2-3; unclear D gene. The CDR3 spans 14 residues. Germline loops: CDR1 SGHTA, CDR2 FQGTGA. Trimming removed 2 bases from V and 6 bases from J, with 12 bases in between. CDR3 residues: CASSLGLVGDTQYF. CDR3 sequence (DNA): TGTGCCAGCAGCTTAGGCCTAGTTGGCGATACGCAGTATTTT.

The gene calls are TRBV7-2 and TRBJ1-3; D ambiguous. Germline lookup yields CDR1 SGHTA and CDR2 FQGNSA. The CDR3 runs to 17 residues. V lost 2 bases and J 0 bases, leaving 14 bases between the germline ends. The CDR3 loop reads CASSLSRVGSSGNTIYF. CDR3 bases: TGTGCCAGCAGCTTAAGTAGAGTGGGGAGCTCTGGAAACACCATATATTTT.

This chain connects TRBV10-3 to TRBJ1-5; no definite D call. The CDR3 has 14 amino acids. Germline loops: CDR1 ENHRY, CDR2 SYGVKD. This chain's CDR3 is CASSSNGEGQPQHF. The DNA for the CDR3 is TGTGCGAGCTCTAGTAACGGAGAGGGTCAGCCCCAGCATTTT.

The rearrangement uses TRBV7-2 and TRBJ1-6; D is uncertain. The CDR3 length is 15 residues. CDR1 is SGHTA, CDR2 FQGNSA, per germline. Trimming removed 5 bases from V and 6 bases from J, with 14 bases in between. The CDR3 DNA is TGTGCCAGCAGCCCGATGCCAGGTAGTAATTCACCCCTCCACTTT. As protein: CASSPMPGSNSPLHF. The full variable domain, rest sourced from reference TRBV7-2 and TRBJ1-6, is GAGVSQSPSNKVTEKGKDVELRCDPISGHTALYWYRQSLGQGLEFLIYFQGNSAPDKSGLPSDRFSAERTGGSVSTLTIQRTQQEDSAVYLCASSPMPGSNSPLHFGNGTRLTVT.

The chain links TRBV10-2 to TRBJ2-6, with a weak D call TRBD2 (6 bases). With 2 bases removed from V and 0 bases from J, the gap between germline ends came to 17 bases. Germline values: CDR1 WSHSY, CDR2 SAAADI. The CDR3 totals 19 residues. This CDR3 reads CASSEAGRSFLSGANVLTF. In DNA form, the CDR3 reads TGCGCCAGCAGTGAGGCGGGAAGGTCGTTCCTCTCTGGGGCCAACGTCCTGACTTTC.

The J gene is TRBJ2-2, the V gene TRBV7-2; TRBD2 matches at 12 bases. This CDR3 is built from 17 residues. The V gene end was trimmed by 4 bases and the J gene end by 5 bases; junction bases not matched to a gene: 8. Germline loops: CDR1 SGHTA, CDR2 FQGNSA. CDR3 loop: CASSSALTSGGTGELFF. The DNA of the CDR3 is TGTGCCAGCAGCTCCGCCTTGACTAGCGGGGGAACCGGGGAGCTGTTTTTT.